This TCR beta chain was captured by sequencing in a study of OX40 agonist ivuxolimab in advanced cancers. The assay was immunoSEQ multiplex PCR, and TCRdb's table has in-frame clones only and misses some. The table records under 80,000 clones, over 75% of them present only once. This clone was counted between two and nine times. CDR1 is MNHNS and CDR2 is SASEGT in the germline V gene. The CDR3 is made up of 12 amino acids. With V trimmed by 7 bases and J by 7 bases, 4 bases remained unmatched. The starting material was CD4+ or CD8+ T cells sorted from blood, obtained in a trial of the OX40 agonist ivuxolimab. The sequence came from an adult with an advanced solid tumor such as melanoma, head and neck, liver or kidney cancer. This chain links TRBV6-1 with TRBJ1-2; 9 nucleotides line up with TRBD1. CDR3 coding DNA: TGTGCCAGCACCGAGGACAGGGGTGGCTACACCTTC. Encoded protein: CASTEDRGGYTF.